The TCR beta chain described here comes from a study of control samples from healthy donors and cancer patients. The V and J ends lost 1 base and 8 bases respectively, with 5 bases between them. Looked up from germline, CDR1 is SEHNR and CDR2 is FQNEAQ (reference sequence). The CDR3 loop spans 12 amino acids. The data were produced by immunoSEQ multiplex PCR, yet TCRdb's version contains in-frame clones alone and is incomplete. The data show around 80,000 clones, about 88% seen once. The receptor comes from a woman aged 50 to 65 in good health. What was sequenced was blood. The genes are TRBV7-9 and TRBJ1-4; perhaps TRBD1 as D (5 bases). The CDR3 loop is CASSLGGEKLFF. For the CDR3, the DNA is TGTGCCAGCAGCTTAGGGGGCGAAAAACTGTTTTTT.